A selection of T cell receptor beta chains follows, all from one sample in a study of T cell responses to AZD1222 COVID-19 vaccine. The protocol was immunoSEQ multiplex PCR, while the TCRdb copy is restricted to in-frame clones and leaves out a portion. The sample carries about 91,000 clones, 92% recorded once. Sequenced material: peripheral blood, taken 28 days after the second AZD1222 dose. These receptors were collected from an adult who received the AZD1222 COVID-19 vaccine. Both conserved end residues are part of each CDR3. The order of the fields is D gene, V gene, clone size, J gene, CDR3 protein, CDR3 DNA. D genes are given only for firm matches. Clone size, where shown, is once, few, many, or a class for clones that have expanded.

.,TRBV30,.,TRBJ2-3,CAWTRVWDTQYF,TGTGCCTGGACCAGGGTTTGGGATACGCAGTATTTT
TRBD2,TRBV4-1,.,TRBJ2-1,CASSQSTSEYNEQFF,TGCGCCAGCAGCCAGTCGACTAGCGAGTACAATGAGCAGTTCTTC
.,TRBV10-1,.,TRBJ1-2,CASSESGEGLGYGYTF,TGCGCCAGCAGTGAGTCGGGGGAAGGTCTGGGCTATGGCTACACCTTC
.,TRBV11-3,.,TRBJ2-1,CASSLGTGGQDNEQFF,TGTGCCAGCAGCTTAGGGACGGGGGGCCAAGACAATGAGCAGTTCTTC
.,TRBV7-9,.,TRBJ1-6,CASSPDRYNSPLHF,TGTGCCAGCAGCCCGGACAGATATAATTCACCCCTCCACTTT
.,TRBV6-5,.,TRBJ2-7,CASRPGQSHEQYF,TGTGCCAGCAGACCCGGACAGTCCCACGAGCAGTACTTC
.,TRBV29-1,.,TRBJ1-3,CSVFLRGKRDTIYF,TGCAGCGTTTTCCTCAGGGGAAAACGGGACACCATATATTTT
.,TRBV3-1/TRBV3-2,.,TRBJ1-1,CASRLAGSGVAFF,TGTGCCAGCAGGTTGGCGGGGAGCGGGGTAGCTTTCTTT
.,TRBV30,.,TRBJ1-1,CAWSRGLNTEAFF,TGTGCCTGGAGTAGGGGATTGAACACTGAAGCTTTCTTT
.,TRBV5-1,.,TRBJ1-1,CASSLGGNTEAFF,TGCGCCAGCAGCTTGGGGGGTAACACTGAAGCTTTCTTT
.,TRBV3-1/TRBV3-2,.,TRBJ1-1,CASSQERAAFF,TGTGCCAGCAGCCAAGAACGAGCGGCTTTCTTT
TRBD1,TRBV7-8,.,TRBJ2-2,CASSLVGQVGELFF,TGTGCCAGCAGCTTAGTGGGACAGGTCGGGGAGCTGTTTTTT
.,TRBV30,.,TRBJ1-5,CAWSVQINQPQHF,TGTGCCTGGAGTGTACAGATCAATCAGCCCCAGCATTTT
.,TRBV9,.,TRBJ1-2,CASSVEGERRGYTF,TGTGCCAGCAGCGTAGAGGGGGAGAGAAGGGGCTACACCTTC
.,TRBV19,.,TRBJ2-3,CASSIARGSSTDTQYF,TGTGCCAGTAGTATTGCGCGGGGTAGTAGCACAGATACGCAGTATTTT
.,TRBV3-1/TRBV3-2,.,TRBJ2-5,CASSQDAGPQETQYF,TGTGCCAGCAGCCAAGATGCGGGCCCCCAAGAGACCCAGTACTTC
.,TRBV7-2,.,TRBJ1-2,CASSLQGAYGYTF,TGTGCCAGCAGCTTACAAGGGGCCTATGGCTACACCTTC
TRBD2,TRBV25-1,.,TRBJ2-2,CASSAGLAGALTGELFF,TGTGCCAGCAGCGCTGGACTAGCGGGGGCCCTCACCGGGGAGCTGTTTTTT
.,TRBV19,.,TRBJ1-1,CASSIEVPNTEAFF,TGTGCCAGTAGTATCGAAGTCCCGAACACTGAAGCTTTCTTT
TRBD2,TRBV5-4,.,TRBJ2-5,CASSGGLAGGPFRQETQYF,TGTGCCAGCAGCGGCGGACTAGCGGGGGGGCCTTTCCGCCAAGAGACCCAGTACTTC
.,TRBV5-4,.,TRBJ2-1,CASSSRGRVGNEQFF,TGTGCCAGCAGCTCCCGGGGGAGAGTCGGGAATGAGCAGTTCTTC
.,TRBV25-1,.,TRBJ2-1,CASSSPTGSEQFF,TGTGCCAGCAGCTCCCCCACGGGAAGTGAGCAGTTCTTC
.,TRBV10-2,.,TRBJ1-1,CASSVGGNTEAFF,TGCGCCAGCAGTGTTGGGGGTAACACTGAAGCTTTCTTT
TRBD1,TRBV27,once,TRBJ2-7,CASRGTGTYEQYF,TGTGCCAGCAGAGGGACAGGCACCTACGAGCAGTACTTC
TRBD2,TRBV4-3,.,TRBJ2-1,CASSQDPPSGAYNEQFF,TGCGCCAGCAGCCAAGACCCCCCTAGCGGAGCCTACAATGAGCAGTTCTTC